These 21 T cell receptor beta chains share one sample of origin, sequenced in a study of cytomegalovirus exposure and HLA in healthy donors. The PCR made use of 60 Vbeta and 13 Jbeta primers. Some clones are missing from TCRdb's copy, which holds only in-frame ones; the method was immunoSEQ multiplex PCR. Counted here are 100,000 to 150,000 clones, about two thirds occurring once; the ten biggest clones make up about 4%. What was sequenced was PBMCs. Source of these receptors: a man aged 25 to 40 in good health and CMV-seronegative.

V gene TRBV5-1 combines with J gene TRBJ2-7, with 9 bases aligning to TRBD1. The V gene's germline CDR1 is SGHRS and CDR2 YFSETQ. V was clipped by 4 bases and J by 3 bases; unmatched bases: 5. This CDR3 spans 14 amino acids. CDR3 in DNA: TGCGCCAGCAGCCAGGACAGGGGACGCTACGAGCAGTACTTC. Encoded protein: CASSQDRGRYEQYF.

This clone was picked up a small number of times. CDR3 amino acids: CASGDTGPSGYTF. Written as DNA, the CDR3 is TGTGCCAGCGGCGACACAGGGCCTAGTGGCTACACCTTC. The gene calls are TRBV7-3 and TRBJ1-2; weak D call: TRBD1 (6 bases). The CDR3 contains 13 residues. Looked up from germline, CDR1 is SGHTA and CDR2 is FQGTGA. V was cut by 8 bases and J by 7 bases, with 17 bases left in between.

The CDR3 region has the DNA TGTGCCAGCAGCAGGGGCGCGCTGGACACTGAAGCTTTCTTT. It specifies CASSRGALDTEAFF. This rearrangement joins TRBV11-2 to TRBJ1-1; maybe TRBD1 (5 bases). V dropped 5 bases and J dropped 3 bases, with 13 bases sitting between them. The CDR3 totals 14 residues. Germline CDR1 and CDR2: SGHAT and FQNNGV.

CDR3 residues: CASSRQGVLETQYF. CDR3 DNA: TGTGCCAGCAGTCGTCAGGGGGTTTTAGAGACCCAGTACTTC. The chain links TRBV6-5 to TRBJ2-5; TRBD1 aligns across 7 bases. This CDR3 is built from 14 residues. CDR1 is MNHEY and CDR2 is SVGAGI in the germline V gene. V lost 5 bases to trimming and J lost 4 bases; unmatched junction nucleotides: 7.

The chain links TRBV11-2 to TRBJ2-5; D perhaps matches TRBD2 (5 bases). Germline CDR1 reads SGHAT; CDR2 reads FQNNGV. The CDR3 extends over 13 amino acids. The germline V and J ends were trimmed by 5 bases and 8 bases, with 15 bases remaining between them. CDR3: CASSLSRPGTQYF. Written as DNA, the CDR3 is TGTGCCAGCAGCCTCAGCCGCCCGGGAACCCAGTACTTC.

The V call is TRBV18, the J call TRBJ2-2; TRBD1 matches 9 bases. The germline CDR1 and CDR2 sequences are KGHSH and LQKENI. V lost 4 bases and J lost 6; bases outside the gene matches: 6. CDR3 size: 15 residues. The CDR3 bases are TGTGCCAGCTCACGGCCGGGACAGGGACCCGGGGAGCTGTTTTTT. As protein: CASSRPGQGPGELFF.

V is TRBV5-4 and J is TRBJ1-4; 7 bases line up with TRBD1. The CDR3 has 14 residues. Germline V CDR1 and CDR2: SGHNT, YYREEE (reference sequence). V trimming: 2 bases; J trimming: 3 bases; junction bases outside the gene matches: 1. The CDR3 loop is CASSLGQANEKLFF. In DNA, the CDR3 is TGTGCCAGCAGCTTAGGACAGGCTAATGAAAAACTGTTTTTT.

The chain recombines TRBV5-8 with TRBJ2-7, with D possibly TRBD1 on 6 matching bases. Trimming removed 2 bases at V and 6 bases at J, with 9 bases between. The germline V gene has CDR1 SGHTS and CDR2 YDEGEE. The CDR3 sequence is 12 residues long. This CDR3 reads CASSFPGVEQYF. CDR3 DNA sequence: TGTGCCAGCAGCTTCCCAGGGGTCGAGCAGTACTTC. The entire variable domain, with the rest obtained from reference TRBV5-8 and TRBJ2-7, is as follows: EAGVTQSPTHLIKTRGQQATLRCSPISGHTSVYWYQQALGLGLQFLLWYDEGEERNRGNFPPRFSGRQFPNYSSELNVNALELEDSALYLCASSFPGVEQYFGPGTRLTVT.

This clone was detected once. Here the CDR3 reads CASSLGQGHEQYF. In DNA, the CDR3 is TGTGCCAGCAGTTTAGGGCAGGGCCACGAGCAGTACTTC. The rearrangement joins TRBV28 to TRBJ2-7; a weak D match, TRBD1 (5 bases). The germline V gene encodes CDR1 MDHEN and CDR2 SYDVKM. The CDR3 extends over 13 amino acids. Between the trimmed V and J ends, which lost 2 bases and 5 bases, there was a span of 10 bases.

This clone occurred a few times. The chain recombines TRBV29-1 with TRBJ1-3, with D perhaps TRBD1 (6 bases). Trimming left V 1 base short and J 0 bases short, with 22 bases between. From germline, CDR1 is SQVTM and CDR2 ANQGSEA. CDR3 length: 19 residues. The CDR3 region has the DNA TGCAGCGTTGAAGCGACCACAACCGACAGGAAGGACTCTGGAAACACCATATATTTT. This gives the protein CSVEATTTDRKDSGNTIYF.

The chain links TRBV7-9 to TRBJ1-1; 7 bases line up with TRBD1. Germline CDR1 SEHNR, CDR2 FQNEAQ (reference sequence). The CDR3 contains 15 residues. J lost 2 bases, V lost 5 bases, and 8 bases had no gene match. CDR3 in amino acids: CASSRGGRGNTEAFF. In nucleotides, the CDR3 is TGTGCCAGCAGCCGAGGGGGCAGGGGAAACACTGAAGCTTTCTTT.

The rearrangement joins TRBV5-6 to TRBJ2-7, with D possibly TRBD2 on 5 matching bases. CDR1 and CDR2 (germline): SGHDT, YYEEEE. Trimming took off 5 bases at V and 2 bases at J, with 14 bases between the two ends. This CDR3 contains 14 residues. The CDR3 DNA sequence: TGTGCCAGCAGGATGGGGAGAGCAGCCTACGAGCAGTACTTC. It translates to CASRMGRAAYEQYF.

The chain joins TRBV7-9 to TRBJ2-3; TRBD1 matches at 8 bases. With 5 bases clipped from V and 4 bases from J, the junction kept 8 bases outside the gene matches. Germline assignment: CDR1 SEHNR and CDR2 FQNEAQ (reference sequence). This CDR3 is 15 amino acids long. CDR3 amino acids: CASSRTGISPDTQYF. In DNA form, the CDR3 reads TGTGCCAGCAGCCGGACAGGGATTAGTCCAGATACGCAGTATTTT.

V and J are TRBV5-1 and TRBJ2-4, with 14 nucleotides matching TRBD2. V lost 3 bases to trimming and J lost 7 bases; unmatched junction nucleotides: 6. From germline, CDR1 is SGHRS and CDR2 YFSETQ. The CDR3 consists of 16 residues. CDR3 loop: CASSSQGLAGANIQYF. The CDR3 DNA is TGCGCCAGCAGCTCGCAGGGACTAGCGGGGGCTAACATTCAGTACTTC.

This clone was observed a handful of times. This sequence joins TRBV5-5 and TRBJ2-6; D is perhaps TRBD2 (6 bases). With 3 bases removed from V and 2 bases from J, the gap between germline ends came to 12 bases. This CDR3 is 16 amino acids long. Germline values: CDR1 SGHKS, CDR2 YYEKEE (reference sequence). CDR3 nucleotides: TGTGCCAGCAGCTCCCGGGGGTCACCTGGGGCCAACGTCCTGACTTTC. Translation: CASSSRGSPGANVLTF.

As concerns this clone: At one of its ends the junction is not consistent with the germline gene, which may arise from a read error. V gene TRBV7-7 combines with J gene TRBJ1-5; D call uncertain. The CDR3 has 16 amino acids. Germline V gives CDR1 SSHAT, CDR2 FNYEAQ (reference sequence). This chain's CDR3 is CASSPCRGPSNQPQHF. The CDR3 bases are TGTGCTAGCAGCCCCTGCCGGGGTCCTAGCAATCAGCCCCAGCATTTT.

The chain joins TRBV27 to TRBJ2-7; D possibly corresponds to TRBD1 (6 bases). This CDR3 has 13 residues. Germline V lookup: CDR1 MNHEY, CDR2 SMNVEV (reference sequence). Trimming shortened V by 5 bases and J by 1 base, and 9 bases separated the two germline ends. CDR3 nucleotides: TGTGCCAGCAGTACGACAGGATCCTACGAGCAGTACTTC. This sequence encodes CASSTTGSYEQYF.

This clone was seen only a few times. This chain joins TRBV9 and TRBJ1-1; D is possibly TRBD1 (5 bases). The germline V and J ends were trimmed by 4 bases and 3 bases, with 10 bases remaining between them. This CDR3 spans 13 amino acids. Germline lookup yields CDR1 SGDLS and CDR2 YYNGEE. The DNA of the CDR3 is TGTGCCAGCAGCCCCTGGGGCGACACTGAAGCTTTCTTT. Its protein is CASSPWGDTEAFF.

This chain joins TRBV28 and TRBJ1-2; the match to TRBD1 covers 7 bases. This CDR3 has 13 amino acids. The V and J ends lost 9 bases and 7 bases, in that order; junction bases with no gene match: 11. Germline V CDR1 and CDR2: MDHEN, SYDVKM. As DNA, the CDR3 is TGTGCCAGTTCTGCAGGGGGAGACTTTGGCTACACCTTC. Its protein product is CASSAGGDFGYTF.

This chain connects TRBV7-8 to TRBJ2-1, with D hard to call. Germline CDR1 SGHVS, CDR2 FQNEAQ. The CDR3 totals 14 residues. The V end was cut by 1 base, the J end by 7 bases, with 11 bases between. CDR3 sequence (DNA): TGTGCCAGCAGCTTAGTTGGTGCCAGAAATGAGCAGTTCTTC. Its translation is CASSLVGARNEQFF.

The chain employs TRBV5-6 and TRBJ1-2; D possibly corresponds to TRBD1 (5 bases). CDR1 is SGHDT and CDR2 is YYEEEE in the germline V gene. The CDR3 is 19 amino acids. V gave up 0 bases and J gave up 5 bases, with 26 bases separating them. CDR3 loop: CASSLASRTFNSLGYGYTF. DNA of the CDR3: TGTGCCAGCAGCTTGGCCTCAAGGACATTTAACTCCCTGGGATATGGCTACACCTTC. Looking up the rest from reference TRBV5-6 and TRBJ1-2 gives the full variable domain: DAGVTQSPTHLIKTRGQQVTLRCSPKSGHDTVSWYQQALGQGPQFIFQYYEEEERQRGNFPDRFSGHQFPNYSSELNVNALLLGDSALYLCASSLASRTFNSLGYGYTFGSGTRLTVV.